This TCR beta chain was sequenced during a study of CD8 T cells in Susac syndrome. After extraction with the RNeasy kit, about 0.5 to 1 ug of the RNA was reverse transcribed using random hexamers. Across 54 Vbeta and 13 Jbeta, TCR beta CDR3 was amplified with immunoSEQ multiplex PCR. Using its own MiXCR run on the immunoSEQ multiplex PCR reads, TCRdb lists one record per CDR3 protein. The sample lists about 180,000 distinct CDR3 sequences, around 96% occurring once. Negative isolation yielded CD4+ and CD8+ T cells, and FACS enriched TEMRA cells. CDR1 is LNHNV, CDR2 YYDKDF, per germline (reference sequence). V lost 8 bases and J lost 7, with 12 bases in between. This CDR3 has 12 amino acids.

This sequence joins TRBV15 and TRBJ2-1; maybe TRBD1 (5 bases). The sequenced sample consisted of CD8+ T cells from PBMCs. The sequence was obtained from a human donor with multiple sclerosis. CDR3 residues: CATGPTENEQFF. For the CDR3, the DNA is TGTGCCACCGGACCGACAGAAAATGAGCAGTTCTTC.